The 16 T cell receptor beta chains below come from one sample, sequenced in a study of T cell repertoires in cytomegalovirus infection. No antigens are known for them. In TCRdb, the reads were re-called with MiXCR into one record per CDR3 protein. The sample yields about a million distinct CDR3 sequences, 31% seen once. The source was cultured CD8+ T cells from PBMCs, collected from culture after CMV antigen stimulation. Every receptor here comes from a human donor in good health (CMV status not recorded). Some clones in this sample may be carry-over from other donors' samples.

The chain links TRBV2 to TRBJ2-1; 12 nucleotides align to TRBD2. The CDR3 consists of 14 residues. V dropped 4 bases and J dropped 8; count of bases not matched to a gene: 3. The V gene's germline CDR1 is SNHLY and CDR2 FYNNEI. CDR3 coding DNA: TGTGCCAGCAGTGGGACTAGCGGGGAGTATGAGCAGTTCTTC. Translating gives CASSGTSGEYEQFF.

The J gene is TRBJ1-5, the V gene TRBV12-3 or TRBV12-4; D remains ambiguous. The V gene lost 5 bases and the J gene lost 12 bases, with 14 bases spanning the gap. The length of the CDR3 is 12 residues. The chain's CDR3 is CASSHGKDHQHF. The DNA for the CDR3 is TGTGCCAGCAGTCATGGGAAGGATCACCAGCATTTT.

V is TRBV6-1 and J is TRBJ2-7; D ambiguous. In germline, CDR1 is MNHNS, CDR2 SASEGT. Between the trimmed V and J ends, which lost 5 bases and 2 bases, there was a span of 13 bases. The CDR3 is 14 residues long. The CDR3: CASSYIGSTYEQYV. CDR3 DNA: TGTGCCAGCAGTTACATAGGCAGTACCTACGAGCAGTACGTC.

The chain employs TRBV28 and TRBJ1-6; 9 bases line up with TRBD1. The CDR3 length is 16 residues. CDR1 is MDHEN, CDR2 SYDVKM, per germline. Trimming removed 3 bases from V and 10 bases from J; junction bases left unmatched: 10. The CDR3 protein is CASSFDRDREGSPLHF. In DNA, the CDR3 is TGTGCCAGCAGTTTCGACCGGGACAGGGAAGGATCACCCCTCCACTTT.

A few counts support this clonotype. The chain has TRBV7-8 and TRBJ1-2; D perhaps matches TRBD1 (5 bases). The CDR3 length is 18 residues. Germline assignment: CDR1 SGHVS and CDR2 FQNEAQ. V was pared by 1 base and J by 1 base, with 19 bases between. The CDR3 DNA follows: TGTGCCAGCAGCTTAGACCACAGGTCGAGATTGAGTAACTATGGCTACACCTTC. Translating it yields CASSLDHRSRLSNYGYTF.

This clonotype came up a few times. The V gene is TRBV11-2, the J gene TRBJ2-5, with a possible D match to TRBD1 (5 bases). Germline CDR1 is SGHAT and CDR2 is FQNNGV. The CDR3 spans 14 residues. Trimming took 3 bases from V and 4 from J, leaving 12 bases between them. The CDR3 region is CASSFPGKGETQYF. The CDR3, as DNA: TGTGCCAGCAGCTTCCCAGGGAAGGGAGAGACCCAGTACTTC.

The rearrangement uses TRBV13 and TRBJ2-5, with TRBD1 matching 7 bases. The CDR3 sequence is 14 residues long. The germline V gene encodes CDR1 PRHDT and CDR2 FYEKMQ (reference sequence). J gave up 4 bases and V 5 bases, and 7 bases lay outside the gene matches. The DNA for the CDR3 is TGTGCCAGCAGCCCCCGGGCAGGGGGAGAGACCCAGTACTTC. Its protein is CASSPRAGGETQYF. The whole variable domain, remainder taken from reference TRBV13 and TRBJ2-5, is AAGVIQSPRHLIKEKRETATLKCYPIPRHDTVYWYQQGPGQDPQFLISFYEKMQSDKGSIPDRFSAQQFSDYHSELNMSSLELGDSALYFCASSPRAGGETQYFGPGTRLLVL.

In its sample, this clonotype was seen many times. This chain links TRBV7-8 with TRBJ1-6, with D perhaps matching TRBD1 (5 bases). The CDR3 is made up of 16 amino acids. The V end was cut by 5 bases, the J end by 6 bases, with 17 bases between. Per the germline V gene, CDR1 is SGHVS and CDR2 is FQNEAQ. The CDR3 DNA sequence: TGTGCCAGCAGCCCGGCGGCGAGGGGCTCTAATTCACCCCTCCACTTT. It is translated as CASSPAARGSNSPLHF.

The rearrangement links TRBV12-3 or TRBV12-4 to TRBJ1-2; D uncertain. V lost 3 bases to trimming and J lost 8 bases, with 10 bases between them. This CDR3 has 12 residues. The CDR3 DNA reads as TGTGCCAGCAGTTTGGGCAGTCTAGGCTACACCTTC. It translates to CASSLGSLGYTF.

Comment on this clonotype: A junction end diverges from the germline sequence, so it may reflect a read error. The chain uses TRBV6-6 and TRBJ1-2; D is perhaps TRBD1 (5 bases). Germline CDR1 is MNHNY and CDR2 is SVGAGI (reference sequence). The CDR3 length is 15 residues. The CDR3 spells CASSNSDGDPYGYTF. CDR3 DNA sequence: TGTGCCAGCAGTAACTCGGACGGGGACCCCTATGGCTACACCTTC.

Comment on this clonotype: Possible read error: a much larger clone is one base away. V gene TRBV7-2 combines with J gene TRBJ2-1, with 11 nucleotides matching TRBD2. V trimming: 4 bases; J trimming: 5 bases; junction bases outside the gene matches: 7. From germline, CDR1 is SGHTA and CDR2 FQGNSA. CDR3 size: 16 residues. CDR3 DNA: TGTGCCAGCAGCTACCGACTAGCGGGGCAGGACAATGAGCAGTTCTTC. Encoded protein: CASSYRLAGQDNEQFF. Supplemented by reference TRBV7-2 and TRBJ2-1, the full variable domain reads GAGVSQSPSNKVTEKGKDVELRCDPISGHTALYWYRQSLGQGLEFLIYFQGNSAPDKSGLPSDRFSAERTGGSVSTLTIQRTQQEDSAVYLCASSYRLAGQDNEQFFGPGTRLTVL.

V gene TRBV14 combines with J gene TRBJ2-1; no firm D call. The CDR3 totals 13 residues. Trimming stripped 6 bases from V and 14 bases from J, with 20 bases between. The germline gives CDR1 SGHDN, CDR2 FVKESK. The CDR3 region is CASSHGRWSYEFF. For the CDR3, the DNA is TGTGCCAGCAGTCACGGTAGATGGAGCTATGAGTTCTTC.

The chain links TRBV27 to TRBJ2-1; TRBD2 matches 8 bases. From germline, CDR1 is MNHEY and CDR2 SMNVEV (reference sequence). V lost 5 bases, J lost 11 bases, and 11 bases stayed unmatched. CDR3 size: 14 residues. The CDR3 loop reads CASSPRTSSVQQFF. CDR3 sequence (DNA): TGTGCCAGCAGTCCCCGGACTAGCTCCGTGCAGCAGTTCTTC.

This clonotype was counted ten times or more. The chain links TRBV7-8 to TRBJ1-5, with no clear D. The V gene lost 2 bases and the J gene lost 1 base, with 18 bases spanning the gap. Germline loops: CDR1 SGHVS, CDR2 FQNEAQ. The CDR3 is 18 amino acids. The CDR3 reads CASSLYDRLYGSNQPQHF. DNA for the CDR3: TGTGCCAGCAGCTTATATGACCGCCTATATGGCAGCAATCAGCCCCAGCATTTT.

This clonotype was seen ten or more times. The chain links TRBV6-2 or TRBV6-3 to TRBJ2-1, with 8 bases identical to TRBD1. This CDR3 has 17 amino acids. Germline loops: CDR1 MNHEY, CDR2 SVGEGT. Trimming at V came to 0 bases and at J to 3 bases, leaving 7 bases not matched to a gene. DNA of the CDR3: TGTGCCAGCAGTTACTCGATGGTGACAGGGGTCTACAATGAGCAGTTCTTC. This translates into CASSYSMVTGVYNEQFF.

The chain links TRBV19 to TRBJ1-1; tentative D call: TRBD1 (6 bases). The CDR3 totals 15 residues. V lost 3 bases and J 5 bases, leaving 16 bases between the germline ends. CDR1 LNHDA and CDR2 SQIVND come from the germline V gene (reference sequence). CDR3 in DNA: TGTGCCAGTAGTATTAAGGGAGGGGGAGGTACTGAAGCTTTCTTT. It specifies CASSIKGGGGTEAFF.